This T cell receptor beta chain was retrieved from a study of T cell changes during pregnancy in multiple sclerosis. Germline CDR1 and CDR2: SGDLS and YYNGEE. V was cut by 0 bases and J by 8 bases, with 14 bases left in between. The CDR3 runs 14 residues. Data came from immunoSEQ multiplex PCR; TCRdb stores just in-frame clones and leaves some out. The sample carries 30,000 to 40,000 clones, just over 90% recorded once. This clone has a single count. This chain connects TRBV9 to TRBJ1-2, with D tentatively TRBD1 (6 bases). Sample: CD4+ T cells from peripheral blood mononuclear cells, taken in the first trimester of pregnancy. The TCR was taken from a female donor in good health, enrolled as a control in a pregnancy study. The CDR3, as DNA: TGTGCCAGCAGCGTAGAGGTAGGGGGTAACGGCTACACCTTC. Translation: CASSVEVGGNGYTF.